This T cell receptor (beta chain) was documented in a study of shared clonotypes between healthy human individuals. Study-level findings and limits: Clonotypes that were shared across a handful of donors made up around 5% of naive CD4 clonotypes.

About this clone itself: Its antigen remains unidentified.

The CDR3 length is 15 residues. V lost 7 bases and J lost 2, with 17 bases in between. In germline, CDR1 is SGHDN, CDR2 FVKESK. Every subset's genomic DNA went evenly onto several immunoSEQ plates. Assay: immunoSEQ multiplex PCR; the TCRdb copy retains only in-frame clones and omits some. The sample consists of around 1.1 million clones, 70% to 85% of them appearing once. Sequencing used memory CD4+ T cells from PBMCs. The subset is: CD45RA-negative fraction. V gene TRBV14 combines with J gene TRBJ2-5, with a tentative D call TRBD2 (6 bases). The sequence came from a man aged 18 to 30 in good health. Some clones in this sample may be carry-over from other donors' samples. CDR3 loop: CASTRNMGGQETQYF. The CDR3, as DNA: TGTGCCAGCACCCGGAATATGGGGGGTCAAGAGACCCAGTACTTC.